The clone carrying this T cell receptor (beta chain) was observed a few times. Samples came from patients with localized non-small cell lung adenocarcinoma. This sample was taken from a study of CD4 and CD8 cells across lung adenocarcinoma regions. Each CDR3 protein gets one entry after TCRdb re-called the PCR reads with MiXCR. The data show fewer than 30,000 distinct CDR3 sequences, 50% seen once. V lost 0 bases, J lost 5 bases, and 12 bases lay in between. This CDR3 comprises 15 residues. Germline lookup yields CDR1 MGHRA and CDR2 YSYEKL. Sequencing was carried out using CD8+ T cells from the center of a lung tumor. This sequence originates from a male donor with lung adenocarcinoma. The CD4 and CD8 labels of this study may be unreliable. The J gene is TRBJ2-3, the V gene TRBV4-1; a possible D gene is TRBD1 (7 bases). CDR3 amino acids: CASSQDGQGGDTQYF. CDR3 nucleotides: TGCGCCAGCAGCCAAGATGGGCAGGGGGGAGATACGCAGTATTTT.